Below, 29 T cell receptor beta chains from the same sample are listed, as sequenced in a study of OX40 agonist ivuxolimab in advanced cancers. Sequenced by immunoSEQ multiplex PCR; TCRdb stores in-frame clones only, minus some. This table has 60,000 to 85,000 clones, approximately 95% appearing once. The sequenced sample was CD4+ or CD8+ T cells sorted from blood, obtained in a trial of the OX40 agonist ivuxolimab. Receptors originate from an adult with an advanced solid tumor such as melanoma, head and neck, liver or kidney cancer.

This clone was counted once. This chain connects TRBV5-4 to TRBJ1-1, with no clear D. This CDR3 comprises 15 residues. The V gene's germline CDR1 is SGHNT and CDR2 YYREEE (reference sequence). Between the trimmed V and J ends, which lost 1 base and 4 bases, there was a span of 14 bases. The CDR3 spells CASSLFDGPGTEAFF. In DNA, the CDR3 is TGTGCCAGCAGCTTGTTTGACGGCCCTGGCACTGAAGCTTTCTTT. Full variable domain (missing parts from reference TRBV5-4 and TRBJ1-1): ETGVTQSPTHLIKTRGQQVTLRCSSQSGHNTVSWYQQALGQGPQFIFQYYREEENGRGNFPPRFSGLQFPNYSSELNVNALELDDSALYLCASSLFDGPGTEAFFGQGTRLTVV.

The rearrangement joins TRBV6-1 to TRBJ2-7; TRBD1 is a possible D gene (6 bases). V lost 5 bases, J lost 3 bases, and 14 bases lay in between. The length of the CDR3 is 14 residues. CDR1 and CDR2 (germline): MNHNS, SASEGT. CDR3 coding DNA: TGTGCCAGCAGTCGGACAGTCGAAAACTACGAGCAGTACTTC. As protein: CASSRTVENYEQYF.

V gene TRBV5-6 combines with J gene TRBJ1-6; D is possibly TRBD1 (5 bases). The length of the CDR3 is 15 residues. V was clipped by 4 bases and J by 13 bases, with 21 bases between them. The V gene's germline CDR1 is SGHDT and CDR2 YYEEEE. CDR3: CASSPSGQSPPPLHF. CDR3 sequence (DNA): TGTGCCAGCAGCCCGTCGGGGCAATCCCCTCCGCCCCTCCACTTT.

The V call is TRBV10-2, the J call TRBJ2-7; a possible D gene is TRBD1 (5 bases). The ends were cut back, 1 base at V and 4 bases at J, with 11 bases in the middle. The CDR3 extends over 14 amino acids. Germline V gives CDR1 WSHSY, CDR2 SAAADI. The CDR3 region has the DNA TGCGCCAGCAGTGAGTTCGGCGGACAATACGAGCAGTACTTC. It translates to CASSEFGGQYEQYF.

The chain is built from TRBV11-1 and TRBJ2-1; 8 positions agree with TRBD2. This CDR3 contains 13 residues. Germline V gives CDR1 SGHAT, CDR2 FQDESV (reference sequence). The trim removed 4 bases at V and 7 bases at J, leaving 3 bases unmatched. The CDR3 spells CASSSAGVNEQFF. In DNA, the CDR3 is TGTGCCAGCAGCTCAGCGGGAGTGAATGAGCAGTTCTTC.

The chain uses TRBV29-1 and TRBJ2-1; 7 bases match TRBD2. This CDR3 spans 16 amino acids. V was clipped by 1 base and J by 0 bases; unmatched bases: 6. Germline loops: CDR1 SQVTM, CDR2 ANQGSEA. The CDR3 sequence: CSVEAGRPSSYNEQFF. In DNA form, the CDR3 reads TGCAGCGTTGAAGCCGGGAGGCCCTCCTCCTACAATGAGCAGTTCTTC.

The chain uses TRBV7-9 and TRBJ2-7, with D possibly TRBD1 on 5 matching bases. Germline V gene data show CDR1 as SEHNR and CDR2 as FQNEAQ (reference sequence). The CDR3 has 11 amino acids. V lost 4 bases and J 5 bases, leaving 6 bases between the germline ends. Here the CDR3 reads CASSSRDEQYF. Here the CDR3 DNA reads TGTGCCAGCAGCTCCAGGGACGAGCAGTACTTC.

V and J are TRBV7-9 and TRBJ2-7, with a weak D call TRBD2 (6 bases). The germline CDR1 and CDR2 sequences are SEHNR and FQNEAQ (reference sequence). Between the trimmed V and J ends, which lost 0 bases and 3 bases, there was a span of 12 bases. The CDR3 totals 15 residues. The CDR3 protein is CASSLAWAGNYEQYF. CDR3 sequence (DNA): TGTGCCAGCAGCTTAGCTTGGGCGGGAAACTACGAGCAGTACTTC.

The rearrangement uses TRBV7-9 and TRBJ1-3; perhaps TRBD1 as D (6 bases). The CDR3 loop spans 15 amino acids. V lost 3 bases and J 3 bases, leaving 12 bases between the germline ends. Germline V CDR1 and CDR2: SEHNR, FQNEAQ (reference sequence). The CDR3 nucleotides are TGTGCCAGCAGCTTCTGGGACAAAGATGGAAACACCATATATTTT. Its protein is CASSFWDKDGNTIYF.

This clone is large within its sample. The chain carries TRBV19 and TRBJ2-1; 7 positions match TRBD1. J lost 2 bases, V lost 6 bases, and 7 bases had no gene match. The germline V gene encodes CDR1 LNHDA and CDR2 SQIVND (reference sequence). This CDR3 has 15 residues. The CDR3 spells CASSTWDRAYNEQFF. The CDR3 DNA reads TGTGCCAGTAGCACCTGGGACAGAGCCTACAATGAGCAGTTCTTC. The variable domain in full, completed from reference TRBV19 and TRBJ2-1, reads DGGITQSPKYLFRKEGQNVTLSCEQNLNHDAMYWYRQDPGQGLRLIYYSQIVNDFQKGDIAEGYSVSREKKESFPLTVTSAQKNPTAFYLCASSTWDRAYNEQFFGPGTRLTVL.

The chain links TRBV5-1 to TRBJ2-3, with a tentative D call TRBD2 (6 bases). Per the germline V gene, CDR1 is SGHRS and CDR2 is YFSETQ. The CDR3 runs 15 residues. V was pared by 3 bases and J by 2 bases, with 13 bases between. CDR3 sequence reads: CASSSAAGNTDTQYF. DNA of the CDR3: TGCGCCAGCAGCTCGGCGGCGGGGAACACAGATACGCAGTATTTT.

This clone was observed a single time. This chain links TRBV27 with TRBJ2-5, with a possible D match to TRBD2 (6 bases). There are 15 residues in the CDR3. V was clipped by 6 bases and J by 5 bases, with 19 bases between them. Germline assignment: CDR1 MNHEY and CDR2 SMNVEV (reference sequence). The CDR3 DNA reads TGTGCCAGCAGGTTACTAGTGGGAGGAAGCGAGACCCAGTACTTC. Its translation is CASRLLVGGSETQYF.

The chain couples TRBV4-1 to TRBJ1-2, with 7 bases lining up with TRBD1. The CDR3 sequence is 15 residues long. Germline V gives CDR1 MGHRA, CDR2 YSYEKL. J was trimmed by 8 bases and V by 1 base; bases with no gene match: 10. The CDR3 is CASSQVPQGGQGYTF. In nucleotides, the CDR3 is TGCGCCAGCAGCCAAGTGCCCCAGGGGGGTCAAGGCTACACCTTC.

J is TRBJ2-3 and V is TRBV10-1; 13 bases are shared with TRBD2. The CDR3 consists of 17 residues. The V and J ends lost 3 bases and 3 bases, in that order; junction bases with no gene match: 6. Germline CDR1 WNHNN, CDR2 SYGVQD (reference sequence). DNA for the CDR3: TGCGCCAGCAGTGACCGAGAACTAGCGGGGGGGACAGATACGCAGTATTTT. It yields the protein CASSDRELAGGTDTQYF.

The count of this clone is one. This chain joins TRBV7-6 and TRBJ2-7, with 9 bases identical to TRBD1. V gave up 5 bases and J gave up 5 bases; unmatched junction bases: 10. The CDR3 totals 15 residues. Germline values: CDR1 SGHVS, CDR2 FNYEAQ. The DNA for the CDR3 is TGTGCCAGCAGCCCAGGGGGGACAGGGCTCCACGAGCAGTACTTC. It yields the protein CASSPGGTGLHEQYF.

The rearrangement uses TRBV11-2 and TRBJ2-1, with D unresolved. The germline gives CDR1 SGHAT, CDR2 FQNNGV. The CDR3 covers 17 residues. Trimming took off 5 bases at V and 0 bases at J, with 17 bases between the two ends. CDR3 nucleotide sequence: TGTGCCAGCAGCCCCGACGCCGGGTGGAGCTCCTACAATGAGCAGTTCTTC. Translated: CASSPDAGWSSYNEQFF. The whole variable domain, filled in from reference TRBV11-2 and TRBJ2-1, reads EAGVAQSPRYKIIEKRQSVAFWCNPISGHATLYWYQQILGQGPKLLIQFQNNGVVDDSQLPKDRFSAERLKGVDSTLKIQPAKLEDSAVYLCASSPDAGWSSYNEQFFGPGTRLTVL.

This chain connects TRBV12-2 to TRBJ2-1; the table's D call, TRBD1, has no DNA check behind it. TRBV12-2 represents a pseudogene. This CDR3 has 16 residues. In DNA, the CDR3 is TGTGCAAGTCGCGCAAATGGGCACCTCCCTTACAATGAGCAGTTCTTC. Protein sequence: CASRANGHLPYNEQFF.

V gene TRBV28 combines with J gene TRBJ2-3, with D uncertain. CDR1 is MDHEN, CDR2 SYDVKM, per germline. The CDR3 spans 14 residues. The germline V and J ends were trimmed by 1 base and 6 bases, with 11 bases remaining between them. The CDR3 sequence: CASSLSHSADTQYF. CDR3 bases: TGTGCCAGCAGTTTATCCCATAGTGCCGATACGCAGTATTTT.

The CDR3 nucleotides read TGCGCCAGCAGCCAAGGTGAAAAACTGTTTTTT. It yields the protein CASSQGEKLFF. The chain is built from TRBV4-3 and TRBJ1-4; no clear D. V was shortened by 1 base and J by 7 bases, with 1 base between the two germline ends. The CDR3 sequence is 11 residues long. Germline V lookup: CDR1 LGHNA, CDR2 YSLEER.

The chain recombines TRBV4-1 with TRBJ1-2; 7 nucleotides line up with TRBD1. Losses at the gene ends were 2 bases for V and 5 bases for J; bases not matched to a gene: 8. CDR3 length: 15 residues. From germline, CDR1 is MGHRA and CDR2 YSYEKL. In DNA form, the CDR3 reads TGCGCCAGCAGCCAAACTCAGGGGGATCTATATGGCTACACCTTC. Its translation: CASSQTQGDLYGYTF.

The chain employs TRBV2 and TRBJ2-7, with 7 bases identical to TRBD2. CDR1 is SNHLY and CDR2 is FYNNEI in the germline V gene. After removal of 4 bases from V and 6 bases from J, the junction contained 15 bases not matched to a gene. The CDR3 consists of 16 residues. CDR3 bases: TGTGCCAGCAGTGGGACGGGGACGACTAGCCGGCCCGAGCAGTACTTC. Translation: CASSGTGTTSRPEQYF.

The genes are TRBV27 and TRBJ1-1; D gene ambiguous. The CDR3 length is 14 residues. The V gene's germline CDR1 is MNHEY and CDR2 SMNVEV (reference sequence). V was pared by 3 bases and J by 3 bases, with 11 bases between. The CDR3 loop reads CASSLWREHTEAFF. In DNA, the CDR3 is TGTGCCAGCAGTTTGTGGAGGGAGCACACTGAAGCTTTCTTT.

The V gene is TRBV6-4, the J gene TRBJ2-3; the D gene is possibly TRBD1 (6 bases). Germline V lookup: CDR1 MRHNA, CDR2 SNTAGT. Trimming took off 8 bases at V and 8 bases at J, with 8 bases between the two ends. This CDR3 region has 10 residues. Written as DNA, the CDR3 is TGTGCCAGCGGGGGCTGTACGCAGTATTTT. It yields the protein CASGGCTQYF.

J is TRBJ1-5 and V is TRBV4-1; D is unclear. Trimming removed 0 bases from V and 4 bases from J, with 4 bases in between. The germline gives CDR1 MGHRA, CDR2 YSYEKL. CDR3 size: 13 residues. The CDR3 region has the DNA TGCGCCAGCAGCCAAGATTATAATCAGCCCCAGCATTTT. This codes for CASSQDYNQPQHF.

CDR3 amino acids: CASSPIHTLGLGSEQYF. CDR3 bases: TGTGCCAGCAGCCCCATCCATACTTTGGGCCTGGGAAGCGAGCAGTACTTC. This chain uses TRBV9 with TRBJ2-7; D gene ambiguous. V dropped 4 bases and J dropped 6 bases, with 26 bases sitting between them. This CDR3 is built from 17 residues. From germline, CDR1 is SGDLS and CDR2 YYNGEE.

This clone was observed a single time. V is TRBV4-3 and J is TRBJ1-2; TRBD1 matches at 8 bases. The CDR3 is 15 amino acids. V shed 4 bases and J 4 bases; nucleotides not matched to a gene: 8. Germline CDR1 and CDR2: LGHNA and YSLEER. CDR3 DNA: TGCGCCAGCAGCCCGGGACAGGAGATTTCCTATGGCTACACCTTC. Amino acid sequence: CASSPGQEISYGYTF.

The chain employs TRBV7-8 and TRBJ1-2, with a possible D match to TRBD1 (5 bases). Trimming took 5 bases from V and 2 from J, leaving 15 bases between them. Germline CDR1 is SGHVS and CDR2 is FQNEAQ. CDR3 size: 15 residues. The CDR3 reads CASSPHGDGNYGYTF. Written as DNA, the CDR3 is TGTGCCAGCAGCCCTCATGGGGACGGGAACTATGGCTACACCTTC.

The chain uses TRBV7-9 and TRBJ2-5, with D possibly matching TRBD2 (8 bases). The CDR3 is made up of 16 amino acids. Germline lookup yields CDR1 SEHNR and CDR2 FQNEAQ (reference sequence). Trimming removed 8 bases from V and 0 bases from J, with 19 bases in between. CDR3 sequence reads: CASDRAGGDYQETQYF. The CDR3 DNA reads TGTGCCAGCGACAGGGCGGGAGGAGATTACCAAGAGACCCAGTACTTC. Drawing the rest from reference TRBV7-9 and TRBJ2-5, the complete variable domain is DTGVSQNPRHKITKRGQNVTFRCDPISEHNRLYWYRQTLGQGPEFLTYFQNEAQLEKSRLLSDRFSAERPKGSFSTLEIQRTEQGDSAMYLCASDRAGGDYQETQYFGPGTRLLVL.

The chain recombines TRBV6-1 with TRBJ2-1; the D is unclear. With 3 bases removed from V and 7 bases from J, the gap between germline ends came to 16 bases. Germline V lookup: CDR1 MNHNS, CDR2 SASEGT. The CDR3 runs 15 residues. The CDR3 DNA reads TGTGCCAGCAGTGATGCCCCCCCCTACGGTAATGAGCAGTTCTTC. Amino acids: CASSDAPPYGNEQFF.